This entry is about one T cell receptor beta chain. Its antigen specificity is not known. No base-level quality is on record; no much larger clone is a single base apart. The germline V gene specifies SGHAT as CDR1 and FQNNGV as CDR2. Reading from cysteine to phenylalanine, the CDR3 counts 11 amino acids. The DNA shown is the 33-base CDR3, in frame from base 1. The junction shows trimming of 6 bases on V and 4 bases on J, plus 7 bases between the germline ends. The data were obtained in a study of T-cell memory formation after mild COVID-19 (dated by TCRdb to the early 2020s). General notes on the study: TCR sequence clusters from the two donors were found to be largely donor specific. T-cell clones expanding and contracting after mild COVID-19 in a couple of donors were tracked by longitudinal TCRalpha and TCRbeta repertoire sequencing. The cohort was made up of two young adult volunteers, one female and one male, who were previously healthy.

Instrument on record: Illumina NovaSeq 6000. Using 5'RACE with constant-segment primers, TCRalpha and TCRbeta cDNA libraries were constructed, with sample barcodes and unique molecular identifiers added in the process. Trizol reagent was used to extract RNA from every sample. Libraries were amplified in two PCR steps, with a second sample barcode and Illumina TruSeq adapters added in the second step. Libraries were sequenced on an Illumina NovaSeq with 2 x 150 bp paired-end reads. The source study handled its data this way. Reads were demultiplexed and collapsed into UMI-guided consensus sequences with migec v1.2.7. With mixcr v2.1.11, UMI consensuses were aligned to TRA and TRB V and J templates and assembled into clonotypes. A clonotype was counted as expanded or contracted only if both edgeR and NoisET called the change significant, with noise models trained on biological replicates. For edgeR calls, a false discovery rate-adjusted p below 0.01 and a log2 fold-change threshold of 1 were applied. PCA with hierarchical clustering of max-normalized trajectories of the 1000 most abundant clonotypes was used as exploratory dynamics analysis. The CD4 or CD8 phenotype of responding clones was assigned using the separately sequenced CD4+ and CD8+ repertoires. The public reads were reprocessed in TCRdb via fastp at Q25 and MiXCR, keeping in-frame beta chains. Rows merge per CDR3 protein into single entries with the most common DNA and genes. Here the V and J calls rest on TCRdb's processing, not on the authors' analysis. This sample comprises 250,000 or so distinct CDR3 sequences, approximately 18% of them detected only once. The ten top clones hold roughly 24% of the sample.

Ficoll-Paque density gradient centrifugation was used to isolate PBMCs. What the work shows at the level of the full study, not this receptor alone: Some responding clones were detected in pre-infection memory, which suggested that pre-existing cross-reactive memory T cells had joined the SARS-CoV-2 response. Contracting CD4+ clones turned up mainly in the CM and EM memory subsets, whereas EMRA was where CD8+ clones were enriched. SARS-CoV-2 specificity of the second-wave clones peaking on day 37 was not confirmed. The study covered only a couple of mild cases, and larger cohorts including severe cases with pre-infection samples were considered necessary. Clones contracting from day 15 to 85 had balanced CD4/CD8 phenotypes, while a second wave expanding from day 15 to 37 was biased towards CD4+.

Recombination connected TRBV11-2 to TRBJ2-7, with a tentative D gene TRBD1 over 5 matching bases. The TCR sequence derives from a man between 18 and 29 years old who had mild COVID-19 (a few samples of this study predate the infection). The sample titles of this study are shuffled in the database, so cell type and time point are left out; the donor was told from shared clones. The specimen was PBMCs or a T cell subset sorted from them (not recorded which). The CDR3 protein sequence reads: CASRAGYEQYF. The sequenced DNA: TGTGCCAGCAGGGCAGGGTACGAGCAGTACTTC.